A single sample gave rise to the 14 T cell receptor beta chains below, sequenced in a study of siplizumab effects on memory and regulatory T cells. TCRdb's copy holds only in-frame clones and misses some; the assay was immunoSEQ multiplex PCR. The sample yields tens of thousands of clones, approximately 93% seen once. Input material: CD8+ T cells sorted from blood. These receptors originate from a human donor in good health.

As for this clone: Other nucleotide sequences from this sample produce the same CDR3. The chain uses TRBV27 and TRBJ1-1; D ambiguous. The CDR3 length is 13 residues. Deletions cut 6 bases from V and 2 bases from J, with 10 bases between. Germline V gives CDR1 MNHEY, CDR2 SMNVEV (reference sequence). In nucleotides, the CDR3 is TGTGCCAGCAGCCTTGGCCGCAACACTGAAGCTTTCTTT. Encoded protein: CASSLGRNTEAFF.

This clone was detected once. This chain uses TRBV7-8 with TRBJ2-2; D is unresolved. The CDR3 consists of 14 residues. The germline V gene encodes CDR1 SGHVS and CDR2 FQNEAQ. Trimming left V 3 bases short and J 7 bases short, with 12 bases between. CDR3 DNA: TGTGCCAGCAGCTTGGGGTTACCAGGCGGGGAGCTGTTTTTT. Translation gives CASSLGLPGGELFF.

V and J are TRBV13 and TRBJ2-3; D possibly corresponds to TRBD1 (6 bases). Germline lookup yields CDR1 PRHDT and CDR2 FYEKMQ (reference sequence). The CDR3 has 16 amino acids. V gave up 5 bases and J gave up 7 bases, with 22 bases separating them. The CDR3 protein is CASSQSQGIRRYTQYF. The CDR3 DNA is TGTGCCAGCAGCCAAAGCCAGGGGATTAGGAGGTATACGCAGTATTTT.

CDR3 sequence (DNA): TGTGCCAGCAGAGGAATTGACAGCGTAAATGAAAAACTGTTTTTT. It encodes CASRGIDSVNEKLFF. This chain joins TRBV7-9 and TRBJ1-4; the D gene is possibly TRBD1 (5 bases). Trimming removed 6 bases at V and 5 bases at J, with 16 bases between. The CDR3 has 15 residues. The germline V gene has CDR1 SEHNR and CDR2 FQNEAQ (reference sequence).

The chain links TRBV5-8 to TRBJ2-7, with D hard to call. The CDR3 is 13 amino acids. V gave up 3 bases and J gave up 0 bases, with 7 bases separating them. The germline V gene encodes CDR1 SGHTS and CDR2 YDEGEE. As DNA, the CDR3 is TGTGCCAGCAGCTCCCTGAGCTCCTACGAGCAGTACTTC. Translation gives CASSSLSSYEQYF.

The chain couples TRBV9 to TRBJ2-7, with D unresolved. V lost 1 base and J 1 base, leaving 12 bases between the germline ends. Germline CDR1 SGDLS, CDR2 YYNGEE. There are 15 residues in the CDR3. CDR3 bases: TGTGCCAGCAGCGTATCGGGTTTCACTTCCTACGAGCAGTACTTC. This sequence encodes CASSVSGFTSYEQYF.

The J gene is TRBJ2-5, the V gene TRBV27; D possibly corresponds to TRBD2 (5 bases). V lost 2 bases to trimming and J lost 0 bases, with 7 bases between them. From germline, CDR1 is MNHEY and CDR2 SMNVEV (reference sequence). CDR3 size: 14 residues. The CDR3 sequence is CASSLVANQETQYF. CDR3 bases: TGTGCCAGCAGTTTAGTAGCGAACCAAGAGACCCAGTACTTC.

This chain links TRBV28 with TRBJ2-7; D might be TRBD1 (6 bases). The CDR3 has 14 amino acids. Trimming shortened V by 2 bases and J by 2 bases, and 10 bases separated the two germline ends. Germline CDR1 and CDR2: MDHEN and SYDVKM. The chain's CDR3 is CASSLTGSTYEQYF. The CDR3 DNA sequence: TGTGCCAGCAGTTTAACAGGGTCCACCTACGAGCAGTACTTC.

The genes are TRBV5-4 and TRBJ2-7, with TRBD1 identical over 9 bases. Germline V gene sequence: CDR1 SGHNT, CDR2 YYREEE (reference sequence). The length of the CDR3 is 14 residues. With V trimmed by 4 bases and J by 4 bases, 6 bases remained unmatched. Here the CDR3 reads CASSEWTGAYEQYF. The CDR3 bases are TGTGCCAGCAGCGAATGGACAGGGGCGTACGAGCAGTACTTC.

The CDR3 loop is CASRAQEETQYF. The CDR3 bases are TGTGCCAGCAGGGCTCAGGAAGAGACCCAGTACTTC. J is TRBJ2-5 and V is TRBV6-5; D ambiguous. The V gene lost 6 bases and the J gene lost 3 bases, with 8 bases spanning the gap. The germline V gene encodes CDR1 MNHEY and CDR2 SVGAGI. This CDR3 region has 12 residues.

The chain joins TRBV5-1 to TRBJ1-1; unclear D gene. The V gene lost 3 bases and the J gene lost 0 bases, with 6 bases spanning the gap. Germline CDR1 SGHRS, CDR2 YFSETQ. The CDR3 loop spans 13 amino acids. The CDR3 loop reads CASSSVMNTEAFF. The CDR3 DNA sequence: TGCGCCAGCAGCTCCGTCATGAACACTGAAGCTTTCTTT.

The J gene is TRBJ1-1, the V gene TRBV2, with D tentatively TRBD1 (6 bases). This CDR3 spans 14 amino acids. Germline CDR1 is SNHLY and CDR2 is FYNNEI. V lost 6 bases, J lost 0 bases, and 11 bases lay in between. The CDR3 DNA sequence: TGTGCCAGCAGGTTACAGGGAGTGAACACTGAAGCTTTCTTT. Protein product: CASRLQGVNTEAFF.

The rearrangement links TRBV20-1 to TRBJ1-1, with D unresolved. The ends were cut back, 3 bases at V and 0 bases at J, with 2 bases in the middle. The CDR3 spans 11 residues. Looked up from germline, CDR1 is DFQATT and CDR2 is SNEGSKA (reference sequence). The CDR3 DNA sequence: TGCAGTGCTAGTCTGAACACTGAAGCTTTCTTT. Translation gives CSASLNTEAFF.

The chain joins TRBV30 to TRBJ2-2; D gene ambiguous. This CDR3 has 15 amino acids. Germline assignment: CDR1 GTSNPN and CDR2 SVGIG (reference sequence). V gave up 0 bases and J gave up 5 bases, with 13 bases separating them. Here the CDR3 reads CAWSVHPEGTGELFF. In DNA, the CDR3 is TGTGCCTGGAGTGTACACCCCGAAGGGACCGGGGAGCTGTTTTTT.